The 22 T cell receptor beta chains listed next were all sequenced from one sample in a study of shared clonotypes between healthy human individuals. The assay was immunoSEQ multiplex PCR, and TCRdb's table has in-frame clones only and misses some. The sample has some 580,000 clones; roughly 97% are singletons. The sample taken for sequencing was naive CD4+ T cells sorted from blood. Subset: CD45RA+ positively selected. All receptors come from a woman in her thirties in good health.

The chain joins TRBV4-1 to TRBJ2-5; D gene unclear. V was clipped by 5 bases and J by 0 bases, with 7 bases between them. The length of the CDR3 is 13 residues. CDR1 is MGHRA and CDR2 is YSYEKL in the germline V gene. CDR3 sequence: CASSVSNQETQYF. In DNA, the CDR3 is TGCGCCAGCAGCGTCTCTAACCAAGAGACCCAGTACTTC.

This sequence joins TRBV6-6 and TRBJ2-7; D is possibly TRBD2 (6 bases). Trimming cost V 6 bases and J 4 bases, with 19 bases left between them. Per germline, CDR1 MNHNY and CDR2 SVGAGI (reference sequence). The CDR3 is made up of 15 amino acids. The CDR3 loop is CASSHSGRWIYEQYF. The DNA of the CDR3 is TGTGCCAGCAGCCACAGCGGGCGGTGGATATACGAGCAGTACTTC.

The chain couples TRBV28 to TRBJ2-7; no reliable D call. CDR3 length: 14 residues. V was pared by 4 bases and J by 2 bases, with 12 bases between. The germline CDR1 and CDR2 sequences are MDHEN and SYDVKM. In DNA form, the CDR3 reads TGTGCCAGCAGTTCCTGGACGGCCACCTACGAGCAGTACTTC. It yields the protein CASSSWTATYEQYF. Looking up the rest from reference TRBV28 and TRBJ2-7 gives the full variable domain: DVKVTQSSRYLVKRTGEKVFLECVQDMDHENMFWYRQDPGLGLRLIYFSYDVKMKEKGDIPEGYSVSREKKERFSLILESASTNQTSMYLCASSSWTATYEQYFGPGTRLTVT.

V usage is TRBV5-1 and J usage is TRBJ2-3; TRBD1 might be the D (6 bases). CDR1 is SGHRS, CDR2 YFSETQ, per germline. The CDR3 consists of 16 residues. V was clipped by 0 bases and J by 7 bases, with 18 bases between them. The CDR3 is CASSLVQGTSRNTQYF. CDR3 DNA sequence: TGCGCCAGCAGCTTGGTACAGGGTACCTCCCGCAATACGCAGTATTTT.

The V gene is TRBV6-5, the J gene TRBJ1-4, with D perhaps matching TRBD1 (5 bases). CDR3 size: 15 residues. The germline V gene has CDR1 MNHEY and CDR2 SVGAGI. The V end was cut by 2 bases, the J end by 2 bases, with 9 bases between. CDR3 amino acids: CASSYRGGTNEKLFF. The CDR3 DNA follows: TGTGCCAGCAGTTACAGGGGAGGGACTAATGAAAAACTGTTTTTT.

The count of this clone is one. The V and J genes are TRBV7-9 and TRBJ2-7, with TRBD1 identical over 11 bases. CDR3 length: 15 amino acids. CDR1 and CDR2 (germline): SEHNR, FQNEAQ (reference sequence). V lost 4 bases to trimming and J lost 4 bases; unmatched junction nucleotides: 6. CDR3 protein: CASSSGQGASYEQYF. The CDR3 region has the DNA TGTGCCAGCAGCTCCGGACAGGGGGCTTCTTACGAGCAGTACTTC.

The rearrangement joins TRBV6-5 to TRBJ2-7, with unresolved D. V was shortened by 5 bases and J by 2 bases, with 16 bases between the two germline ends. This CDR3 contains 15 residues. Germline lookup yields CDR1 MNHEY and CDR2 SVGAGI. The CDR3 bases are TGTGCCAGCAGTGCCGACGGCCGACCCACCTACGAGCAGTACTTC. Encoded protein: CASSADGRPTYEQYF.

In regard to this clone: Other DNA sequences in the same sample also yield this CDR3. This sequence joins TRBV6-5 and TRBJ2-6; possibly TRBD1 for D (5 bases). CDR3 length: 15 amino acids. Looked up from germline, CDR1 is MNHEY and CDR2 is SVGAGI. Trimming removed 7 bases at V and 0 bases at J, with 10 bases between. The CDR3 DNA follows: TGTGCCAGCACCACAGGAAGCTCTGGGGCCAACGTCCTGACTTTC. This codes for CASTTGSSGANVLTF.

This chain links TRBV20-1 with TRBJ2-5; no reliable D call. The assigned J gene may be wrong: the sequence end matches TRBJ2-7 better. The CDR3 covers 11 residues. Per germline, CDR1 DFQATT and CDR2 SNEGSKA (reference sequence). The CDR3: CSARAVYEQYF. As DNA, the CDR3 is TGCAGTGCTAGAGCGGTTTACGAGCAGTACTTC.

The genes are TRBV6-1 and TRBJ2-1; tentatively, D is TRBD2 (6 bases). CDR1 MNHNS and CDR2 SASEGT come from the germline V gene. This CDR3 is built from 13 residues. The ends were cut back, 7 bases at V and 7 bases at J, with 14 bases in the middle. Here the CDR3 reads CASTLAGRNEQFF. The CDR3 nucleotides read TGTGCCAGCACTTTGGCGGGGAGGAATGAGCAGTTCTTC.

For the CDR3, the DNA is TGTGCCAGCAGCGGTATGGGACAGTCCCGCGAGCAGTACTTC. Its protein product is CASSGMGQSREQYF. The chain joins TRBV5-4 to TRBJ2-7, with TRBD1 identical over 7 bases. This CDR3 has 14 residues. V trimming: 4 bases; J trimming: 6 bases; junction bases outside the gene matches: 10. Germline V gives CDR1 SGHNT, CDR2 YYREEE (reference sequence).

This clone was picked up one time. This CDR3 reads CASSRYTGTGVGYTF. CDR3 coding DNA: TGCGCCAGCAGCCGATATACCGGGACAGGGGTTGGCTACACCTTC. The chain combines TRBV4-1 with TRBJ1-2, with TRBD1 matching over 10 bases. The CDR3 totals 15 residues. Germline CDR1 reads MGHRA; CDR2 reads YSYEKL. With V trimmed by 4 bases and J by 7 bases, 9 bases remained unmatched.

This chain uses TRBV21-1 with TRBJ1-1. TRBV21-1 is a known pseudogene. This CDR3 is built from 15 residues. The CDR3 nucleotides read TGTGCCAGCAGCAAGACGTTCGGGGAGTCGACTGAAGCTTTCTTT. Amino acids: CASSKTFGESTEAFF.

This clone appeared a single time. This rearrangement joins TRBV6-5 to TRBJ2-7; 7 nucleotides line up with TRBD1. Trimming removed 0 bases from V and 2 bases from J; junction bases left unmatched: 4. CDR3 length equals 15 residues. CDR1 MNHEY and CDR2 SVGAGI come from the germline V gene. CDR3 region: CASSYSGTATYEQYF. DNA for the CDR3: TGTGCCAGCAGTTACTCGGGGACAGCCACCTACGAGCAGTACTTC.

The chain is built from TRBV28 and TRBJ1-6; D unclear. Per germline, CDR1 MDHEN and CDR2 SYDVKM. V gave up 3 bases and J gave up 6 bases, with 9 bases separating them. This CDR3 has 14 amino acids. CDR3 in DNA: TGTGCCAGCAGTTTTATCCAGGCTAATTCACCCCTCCACTTT. Encoded protein: CASSFIQANSPLHF. The entire variable domain, with the rest obtained from reference TRBV28 and TRBJ1-6, is as follows: DVKVTQSSRYLVKRTGEKVFLECVQDMDHENMFWYRQDPGLGLRLIYFSYDVKMKEKGDIPEGYSVSREKKERFSLILESASTNQTSMYLCASSFIQANSPLHFGNGTRLTVT.

The rearrangement joins TRBV6-5 to TRBJ2-5; 9 nucleotides line up with TRBD2. The end of the DNA aligns better with TRBJ2-7, so the J call may be wrong. The germline V gene encodes CDR1 MNHEY and CDR2 SVGAGI. There are 14 residues in the CDR3. CDR3 in DNA: TGTGCCAGCAGTTGGGGGACTAGCACCTACGAGCAGTACTTC. Its translation is CASSWGTSTYEQYF.

The chain couples TRBV6-4 to TRBJ2-7; 8 nucleotides match TRBD2. J was trimmed by 5 bases and V by 7 bases; bases with no gene match: 13. This CDR3 has 15 amino acids. Germline V CDR1 and CDR2: MRHNA, SNTAGT. Here the CDR3 reads CASTLTAGGQHEQYF. The DNA for the CDR3 is TGTGCCAGCACCCTCACCGCGGGAGGCCAGCACGAGCAGTACTTC.

The chain has TRBV28 and TRBJ1-1, with unresolved D. The V gene's germline CDR1 is MDHEN and CDR2 SYDVKM. With 9 bases removed from V and 7 bases from J, the gap between germline ends came to 15 bases. The CDR3 has 12 residues. CDR3 residues: CASWTGSIEAFF. The CDR3 bases are TGTGCCAGTTGGACGGGGTCAATTGAAGCTTTCTTT.

This chain joins TRBV6-1 and TRBJ1-1, with D uncertain. The CDR3 loop spans 13 amino acids. Trimming pared 6 bases from V and 1 base from J, leaving 9 bases between. Germline values: CDR1 MNHNS, CDR2 SASEGT. CDR3 DNA: TGTGCCAGCAGCCGAGAGGGGAACACTGAAGCTTTCTTT. Translated: CASSREGNTEAFF.

The chain couples TRBV5-8 to TRBJ2-7; D gene ambiguous. Trimming took off 1 base at V and 0 bases at J, with 8 bases between the two ends. CDR1 is SGHTS and CDR2 is YDEGEE in the germline V gene. The CDR3 loop spans 14 amino acids. CDR3 in amino acids: CASSLSQISYEQYF. CDR3 nucleotide sequence: TGTGCCAGCAGCTTGAGCCAGATCTCCTACGAGCAGTACTTC.

J is TRBJ2-4 and V is TRBV28; TRBD1 or TRBD2 may be the D gene (6 bases each). The CDR3 covers 13 residues. The germline V gene encodes CDR1 MDHEN and CDR2 SYDVKM. Deletions cut 10 bases from V and 8 bases from J, with 18 bases between. The CDR3 spells CATRRPGGYIQYF. The DNA for the CDR3 is TGTGCCACCCGGCGCCCCGGGGGCTACATTCAGTACTTC. Based on the CDR3 plus reference TRBV28 and TRBJ2-4, the full variable domain is DVKVTQSSRYLVKRTGEKVFLECVQDMDHENMFWYRQDPGLGLRLIYFSYDVKMKEKGDIPEGYSVSREKKERFSLILESASTNQTSMYLCATRRPGGYIQYFGAGTRLSVL.

The chain is built from TRBV5-8 and TRBJ1-5, with D perhaps matching TRBD1 (5 bases). From germline, CDR1 is SGHTS and CDR2 YDEGEE. The CDR3 contains 17 residues. V was shortened by 0 bases and J by 7 bases, with 20 bases between the two germline ends. Written as DNA, the CDR3 is TGTGCCAGCAGCTTGGCCTCGGGTTCTCACGGGACGCAGCCCCAGCATTTT. It is translated as CASSLASGSHGTQPQHF.